The entry below describes one TCR beta chain. Its antigen is as yet unknown. The data originate from a study of beta chain features in type 1 diabetes. Whole-study findings and limits: Moderate but significant shortening of TCRB CDR3s was recorded in all four CD4+ subsets from Type 1 diabetes patients. Insertion counts at VDJ junctions were lower in type 1 diabetes patients, who also showed more deletions there. Reads derived from cDNA could over-represent cells showing high TCR expression.

Investigators reverse transcribed all isolated RNA, so they sequenced expressed TCRB transcripts. TCRdb's copy holds only in-frame clones and misses some; the assay was immunoSEQ multiplex PCR. Counted here are hundreds of thousands of clones, around 12% occurring once; the ten biggest clones make up 0.015% to 0.02%. Looked up from germline, CDR1 is MNHEY and CDR2 is SVGAGI. CDR3 length equals 14 residues. The V and J ends lost 5 bases and 3 bases respectively, with 11 bases between them. Sequenced sample: naive CD4+ T cells from blood. The sequence came from a man aged 18-30 years in good health. This sequence joins TRBV6-5 and TRBJ2-1, with a tentative D call TRBD1 (6 bases). The CDR3 reads CASSRQAIYNEQFF. The CDR3 DNA is TGTGCCAGCAGTAGACAGGCGATCTACAATGAGCAGTTCTTC.